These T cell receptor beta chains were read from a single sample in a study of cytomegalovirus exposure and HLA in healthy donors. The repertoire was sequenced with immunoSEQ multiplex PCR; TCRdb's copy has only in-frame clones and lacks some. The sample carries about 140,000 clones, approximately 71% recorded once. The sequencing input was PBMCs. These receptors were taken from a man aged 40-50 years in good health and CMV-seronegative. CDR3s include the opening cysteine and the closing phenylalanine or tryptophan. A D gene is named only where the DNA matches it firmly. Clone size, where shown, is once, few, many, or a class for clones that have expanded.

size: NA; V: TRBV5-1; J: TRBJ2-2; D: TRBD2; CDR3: CASSLAPSGGVITGELFF; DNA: TGCGCCAGCAGCTTGGCCCCTAGCGGGGGGGTCATCACCGGGGAGCTGTTTTTT
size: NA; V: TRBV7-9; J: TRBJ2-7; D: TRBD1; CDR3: CASTYAGTGVYEQYF; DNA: TGTGCCAGCACCTACGCCGGGACAGGGGTCTACGAGCAGTACTTC
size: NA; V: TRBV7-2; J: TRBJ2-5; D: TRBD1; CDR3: CASSPTTGGRQETQYF; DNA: TGTGCCAGCAGCCCAACGACAGGGGGCAGGCAAGAGACCCAGTACTTC
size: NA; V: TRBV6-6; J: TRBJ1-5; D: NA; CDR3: CASRRTANQPQHF; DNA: TGTGCCAGCAGACGGACAGCGAATCAGCCCCAGCATTTT
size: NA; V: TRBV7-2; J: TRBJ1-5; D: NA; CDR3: CASSRGEVENQPQHF; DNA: TGTGCCAGCAGCCGAGGGGAGGTTGAAAATCAGCCCCAGCATTTT
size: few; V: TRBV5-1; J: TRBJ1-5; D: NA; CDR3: CASSLGAVVGQPQHF; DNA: TGCGCCAGCAGCTTGGGTGCGGTAGTTGGGCAGCCCCAGCATTTT
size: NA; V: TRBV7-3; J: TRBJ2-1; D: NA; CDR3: CASSQEPRGSSNEQFF; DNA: TGTGCCAGCAGCCAAGAGCCCAGGGGAAGCAGTAATGAGCAGTTCTTC
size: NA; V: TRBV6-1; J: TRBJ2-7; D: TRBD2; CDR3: CASSDRPGGGYEQYF; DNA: TGTGCCAGCAGTGACCGACCGGGGGGGGGCTACGAGCAGTACTTC
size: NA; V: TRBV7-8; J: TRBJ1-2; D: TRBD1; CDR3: CASSLAETGTGYGYTF; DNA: TGTGCCAGCAGCTTAGCCGAGACCGGGACAGGGTATGGCTACACCTTC
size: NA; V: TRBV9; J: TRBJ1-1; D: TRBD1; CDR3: CASSYMTGVNTEAFF; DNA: TGTGCCAGCAGCTATATGACAGGGGTGAACACTGAAGCTTTCTTT
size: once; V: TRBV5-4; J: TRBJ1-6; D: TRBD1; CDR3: CASSLDRVGSPLHF; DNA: TGTGCCAGCAGCTTAGACAGGGTAGGTTCACCCCTCCACTTT
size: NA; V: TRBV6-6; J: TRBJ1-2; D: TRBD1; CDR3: CASSHPPGQGVNGYTF; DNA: TGTGCCAGCAGCCACCCCCCCGGACAGGGGGTGAATGGCTACACCTTC
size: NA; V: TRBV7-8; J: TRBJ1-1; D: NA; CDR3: CASSLVRGLNTEAFF; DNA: TGTGCCAGCAGCTTAGTAAGGGGATTGAACACTGAAGCTTTCTTT
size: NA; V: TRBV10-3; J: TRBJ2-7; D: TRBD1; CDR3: CAISDHRTGTESYEQYF; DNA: TGTGCCATCAGTGATCATAGAACCGGGACAGAATCCTACGAGCAGTACTTC
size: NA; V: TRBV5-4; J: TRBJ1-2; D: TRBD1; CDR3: CASTRDREVGYTF; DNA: TGTGCCAGCACACGAGACAGGGAAGTTGGCTACACCTTC
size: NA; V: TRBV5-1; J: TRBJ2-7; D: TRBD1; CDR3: CASSLSPGQGRYEQYF; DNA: TGCGCCAGCAGCTTGAGTCCGGGACAGGGTCGGTACGAGCAGTACTTC
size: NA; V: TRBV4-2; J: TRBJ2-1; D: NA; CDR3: CASSQGTEINNEQFF; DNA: TGTGCCAGCAGCCAAGGGACAGAGATTAACAATGAGCAGTTCTTC
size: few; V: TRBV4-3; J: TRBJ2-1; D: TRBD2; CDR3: CASSRMTSGVNEQFF; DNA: TGCGCCAGCAGCCGCATGACTAGCGGGGTCAATGAGCAGTTCTTC
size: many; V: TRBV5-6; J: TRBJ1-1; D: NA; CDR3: CASSLVTGIATEAFF; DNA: TGTGCCAGCAGCTTGGTCACAGGGATAGCCACTGAAGCTTTCTTT
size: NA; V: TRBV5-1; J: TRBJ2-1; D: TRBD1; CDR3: CASSFRTGNSYNEQFF; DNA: TGCGCCAGCAGCTTTAGGACAGGGAACTCCTACAATGAGCAGTTCTTC
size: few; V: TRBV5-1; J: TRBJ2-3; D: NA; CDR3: CASSLKPDTQYF; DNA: TGCGCCAGCAGCTTGAAGCCAGATACGCAGTATTTT
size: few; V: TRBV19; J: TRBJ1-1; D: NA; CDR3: CAAEAHPMNTEAFF; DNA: TGTGCAGCAGAGGCACACCCCATGAACACTGAAGCTTTCTTT
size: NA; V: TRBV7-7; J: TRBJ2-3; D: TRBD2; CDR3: CASSGGGQADTQYF; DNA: TGTGCCAGCTCCGGCGGGGGGCAGGCAGATACGCAGTATTTT
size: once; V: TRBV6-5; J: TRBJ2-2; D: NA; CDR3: CASSYSRWAGELFF; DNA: TGTGCCAGCAGTTACTCGAGGTGGGCCGGGGAGCTGTTTTTT
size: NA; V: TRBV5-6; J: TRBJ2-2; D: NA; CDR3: CASSLAAGNTGELFF; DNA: TGTGCCAGCAGCTTGGCCGCAGGAAACACCGGGGAGCTGTTTTTT
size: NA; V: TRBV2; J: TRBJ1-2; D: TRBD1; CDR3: CAGTVTGYYGYTF; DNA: TGTGCCGGGACCGTGACAGGGTACTATGGCTACACCTTC
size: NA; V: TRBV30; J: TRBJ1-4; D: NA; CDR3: CAWSVSYGNEKLFF; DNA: TGTGCCTGGAGTGTAAGTTACGGGAATGAAAAACTGTTTTTT
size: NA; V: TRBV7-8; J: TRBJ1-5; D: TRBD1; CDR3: CASSLGGVRGVNQPQHF; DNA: TGTGCCAGCAGCTTAGGGGGGGTCAGGGGGGTCAATCAGCCCCAGCATTTT
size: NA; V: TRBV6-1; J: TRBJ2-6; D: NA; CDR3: CASSPGVSGANVLTF; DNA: TGTGCCAGCAGCCCCGGGGTCTCTGGGGCCAACGTCCTGACTTTC
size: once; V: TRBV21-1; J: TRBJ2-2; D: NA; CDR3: CASSPPGQLTGELFF; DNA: TGTGCCAGCAGCCCTCCGGGACAACTCACCGGGGAGCTGTTTTTT
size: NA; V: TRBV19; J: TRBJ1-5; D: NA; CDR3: CASSIASQPQHF; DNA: TGTGCCAGTAGTATAGCTTCCCAGCCCCAGCATTTT
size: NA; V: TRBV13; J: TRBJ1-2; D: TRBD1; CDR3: CASSLYGTGGKDYGYTF; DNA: TGTGCCAGCAGCTTATATGGGACAGGGGGCAAGGACTATGGCTACACCTTC
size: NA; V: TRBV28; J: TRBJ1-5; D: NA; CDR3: CASRREGRAGFSNQPQHF; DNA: TGTGCCAGCCGGAGGGAGGGCAGGGCTGGATTTAGCAATCAGCCCCAGCATTTT
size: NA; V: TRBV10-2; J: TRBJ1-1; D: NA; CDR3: CATSGAGAVEAFF; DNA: TGCGCCACCTCCGGCGCAGGGGCCGTTGAAGCTTTCTTT
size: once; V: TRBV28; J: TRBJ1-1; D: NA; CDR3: CASSSTGLKTEAFF; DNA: TGTGCCAGCAGTTCTACAGGTCTGAAAACTGAAGCTTTCTTT
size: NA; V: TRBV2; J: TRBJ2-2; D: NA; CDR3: CASTIYGGSSGELFF; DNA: TGTGCCAGCACCATCTATGGAGGTTCCAGCGGGGAGCTGTTTTTT
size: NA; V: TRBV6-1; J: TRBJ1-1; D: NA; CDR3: CASSDNKNTEAFF; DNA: TGTGCCAGCAGTGATAATAAGAACACTGAAGCTTTCTTT
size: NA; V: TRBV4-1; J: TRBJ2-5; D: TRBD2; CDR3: CASSQTGLEETQYF; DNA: TGCGCCAGCAGCCAGACTGGACTAGAGGAGACCCAGTACTTC
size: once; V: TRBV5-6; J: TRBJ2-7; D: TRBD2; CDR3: CASSLSKLALTYEQYF; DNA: TGTGCCAGCAGCTTATCTAAACTAGCGCTTACCTACGAGCAGTACTTC
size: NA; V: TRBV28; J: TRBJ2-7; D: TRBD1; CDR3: CASSFRDRGRGEQYF; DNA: TGTGCCAGCAGTTTTAGGGACAGGGGGAGAGGCGAGCAGTACTTC
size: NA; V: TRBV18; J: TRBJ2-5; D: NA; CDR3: CASSMGLKETQYF; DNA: TGTGCCAGCTCAATGGGCCTCAAAGAGACCCAGTACTTC
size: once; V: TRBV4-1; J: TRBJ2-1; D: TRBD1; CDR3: CASSQEPDRGQYEQFF; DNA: TGCGCCAGCAGCCAAGAGCCGGACAGGGGGCAATATGAGCAGTTCTTC
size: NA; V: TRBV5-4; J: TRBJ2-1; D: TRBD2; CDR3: CASSARLAGGYNEQFF; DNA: TGTGCCAGCAGCGCCCGACTAGCGGGCGGTTACAATGAGCAGTTCTTC
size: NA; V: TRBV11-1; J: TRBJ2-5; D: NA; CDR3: CASSQDRYQETQYF; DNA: TGTGCCAGCAGCCAAGACAGGTACCAAGAGACCCAGTACTTC
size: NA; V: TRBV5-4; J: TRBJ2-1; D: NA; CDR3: CASSLATGPRWNEQFF; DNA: TGTGCCAGCAGCCTGGCCACAGGGCCACGTTGGAATGAGCAGTTCTTC
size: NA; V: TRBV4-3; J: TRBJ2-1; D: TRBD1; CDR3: CASSQQGFLEQFF; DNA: TGCGCCAGCAGTCAACAGGGGTTTCTCGAGCAGTTCTTC
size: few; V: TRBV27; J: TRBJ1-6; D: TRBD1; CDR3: CASSFFGTGSSPLHF; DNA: TGTGCCAGCAGTTTTTTCGGGACAGGGTCTTCACCCCTCCACTTT
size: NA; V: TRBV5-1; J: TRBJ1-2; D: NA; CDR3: CASSLGGGSDYGYTF; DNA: TGCGCCAGCAGCTTGGGTGGAGGGTCTGACTATGGCTACACCTTC
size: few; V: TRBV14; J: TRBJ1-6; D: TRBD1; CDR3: CASSQQGVVSPLHF; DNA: TGTGCCAGCAGCCAACAGGGGGTAGTTTCACCCCTCCACTTT
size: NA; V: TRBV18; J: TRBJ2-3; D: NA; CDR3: CASSPPSRGHTDTQYF; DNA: TGTGCCAGCTCACCACCCTCCAGGGGCCACACAGATACGCAGTATTTT
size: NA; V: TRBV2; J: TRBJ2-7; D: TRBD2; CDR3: CATIGLASYEQYF; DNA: TGTGCCACCATTGGACTAGCGAGCTACGAGCAGTACTTC
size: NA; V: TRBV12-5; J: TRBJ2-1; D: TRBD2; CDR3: CASGQGLADHSYNEQFF; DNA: TGTGCTAGTGGTCAAGGACTAGCGGACCACTCCTACAATGAGCAGTTCTTC
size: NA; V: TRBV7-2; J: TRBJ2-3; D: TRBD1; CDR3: CASSSPYRGNTQYF; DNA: TGTGCCAGCAGCTCCCCCTACAGGGGGAATACGCAGTATTTT
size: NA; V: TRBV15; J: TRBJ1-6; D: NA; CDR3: CATSRDGGGGSPLHF; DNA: TGTGCCACCAGCAGAGATGGCGGGGGGGGTTCACCCCTCCACTTT
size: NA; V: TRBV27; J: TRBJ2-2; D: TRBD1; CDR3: CASSNNDRDTGELFF; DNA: TGTGCCAGCTCGAATAACGACAGGGACACCGGGGAGCTGTTTTTT
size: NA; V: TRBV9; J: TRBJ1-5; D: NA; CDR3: CASSVGPIQGRPQHF; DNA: TGTGCCAGCAGCGTCGGACCGATTCAGGGGAGGCCCCAGCATTTT
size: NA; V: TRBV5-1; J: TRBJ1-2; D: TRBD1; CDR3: CASIKTPDRVGYGYTF; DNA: TGCGCCAGCATTAAGACCCCGGACAGGGTAGGCTATGGCTACACCTTC
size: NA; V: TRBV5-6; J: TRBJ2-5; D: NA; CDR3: CASSLGLQETQYF; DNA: TGTGCCAGCAGCTTGGGACTACAAGAGACCCAGTACTTC
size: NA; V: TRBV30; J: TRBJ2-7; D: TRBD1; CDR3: CAWSLPRQGAYEQYF; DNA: TGTGCCTGGAGCCTCCCCCGACAGGGTGCCTACGAGCAGTACTTC